The entry that follows covers one T cell receptor (beta chain) sequence. Germline CDR1 reads DFQATT; CDR2 reads SNEGSKA (reference sequence). This CDR3 region has 8 residues. V shed 7 bases and J shed 11 bases, with 8 bases lying between them. The data were taken from a study of cytotoxic CD8 clonotypes in ibrutinib-treated CLL. Repertoires were generated with immunoSEQ multiplex PCR, while TCRdb's copy carries only in-frame clones and drops some. Of approximately 150,000 clones in the sample, 70% to 90% were seen once. The material sequenced was PBMCs, taken at disease progression, from a patient treated with ibrutinib. The rearrangement uses TRBV20-1 and TRBJ1-2, with D possibly being TRBD1 (5 bases). This clonotype originated in a human donor with chronic lymphocytic leukemia. The DNA for the CDR3 is TGCAGTGTAGGGGAATACACCTTC. It codes for CSVGEYTF.